A selection of T cell receptor beta chains follows, all from one sample in a study of blood T cells in healthy people across ages. TCRdb fed the 5' RACE reads into MiXCR, producing one record per CDR3 protein. The data show hundreds of thousands of distinct CDR3 sequences, with 45% to 50% seen just once and roughly a third held by the top ten. The sequencing input was blood. Receptors originate from a woman aged 55-69 years in good health. Both conserved end residues are part of each CDR3. The D gene is left open where the match is weak. Not all rows give a size; the values are once, few, many and, for expanded clones, a class.

>NA|TRBV10-3|TRBJ2-5|NA
TGTGCCATCAGTGATCGGGACTGGGCTAGGGATGAGCAGTACTTC
CAISDRDWARDEQYF
>NA|TRBV7-3|TRBJ2-3|NA
TGTGCCAGCAGCTTATGGGGATCCCTCGGGGATACGCAGTATTTT
CASSLWGSLGDTQYF
>NA|TRBV4-2|TRBJ2-1|TRBD2
TGTGCCAGCAGCCAAGATCAAGATAGCGGGCACTCCTACAATGAGCAGTTCTTC
CASSQDQDSGHSYNEQFF
>few|TRBV29-1|TRBJ2-3|TRBD2
TGCAGCGTCTCGGGGACTAGCGGGATGACAGATACGCAGTATTTT
CSVSGTSGMTDTQYF
>NA|TRBV14|TRBJ2-3|NA
TGTGCCAGCAGCCAAGAAGCCCTTTGGGATACGCAGTATTTT
CASSQEALWDTQYF
>many|TRBV28|TRBJ2-3|TRBD1
TGTGCCAGCCACATACAGGGGGCCTCCACAGATACGCAGTATTTT
CASHIQGASTDTQYF
>NA|TRBV21-1|TRBJ1-2|NA
TGTGCCAGCAGCAAAAAGGGGACAGCGGGTCGGGGCTACACCTTC
CASSKKGTAGRGYTF
>few|TRBV9|TRBJ2-5|NA
TGTGCCAGCAGCGTAGTTGAGGTCTACCCTGGGGAGGACCAAGAGACCCAGTACTTC
CASSVVEVYPGEDQETQYF
>NA|TRBV7-2|TRBJ2-4|TRBD1
TGTGCCAGCAGCCAACCCCTCCGGGACAGGGAAAACATTCAGTACTTC
CASSQPLRDRENIQYF
>few|TRBV6-6|TRBJ2-1|TRBD2
TGTGCCATAACTAGCGGGAGTATGAATGAGCAGTTCTTC
CAITSGSMNEQFF
>NA|TRBV7-9|TRBJ2-7|TRBD1
TGTGCCAGCAGCGTGGGACAGAGCTACGAGCAGTACTTC
CASSVGQSYEQYF
>NA|TRBV2|TRBJ2-4|NA
TGTGCCAGCAATTCTGGACAAAACATTCAGTACTTC
CASNSGQNIQYF
>NA|TRBV6-2/TRBV6-3|TRBJ1-5|NA
TGTGCCAGCATCGAGGACGGGAATAATCAGCCCCAGCATTTT
CASIEDGNNQPQHF
>few|TRBV6-2/TRBV6-3|TRBJ1-2|NA
TGTGCCAGCAGTTCCATCCCGTCCGGGGGCTACACCTTC
CASSSIPSGGYTF
>few|TRBV3-1|TRBJ1-2|NA
TGTGCCAGCAGCCCGGGACTGATCTATGGCTACACCTTC
CASSPGLIYGYTF
>NA|TRBV7-2|TRBJ2-1|TRBD2
TGTGCCAGCAGCTTAGGGCTAGCGGGGAATTACATTGGGCAGTTCTTC
CASSLGLAGNYIGQFF
>NA|TRBV10-3|TRBJ2-5|NA
TGTGCCATCAGACAGGAGGGTCGAGAGACCCAGTACTTC
CAIRQEGRETQYF
>few|TRBV18|TRBJ2-3|NA
TGTGCCAGCTCACCAGGGAGTTGGGATACGCAGTATTTT
CASSPGSWDTQYF
>NA|TRBV4-2|TRBJ2-2|NA
TGTGCCAGCGAAAAGCGGGTAAACACCGGGGAGCTGTTTTTT
CASEKRVNTGELFF
>few|TRBV14|TRBJ2-1|NA
TGTGCCAGCAGCCAAGACCGGGGCTCCTACAATGAGCAGTTCTTC
CASSQDRGSYNEQFF
>NA|TRBV20-1|TRBJ2-7|TRBD1
TGCAGTGCTGCGACCGCGGACAGGGGGGTTTACGAGCAGTACTTC
CSAATADRGVYEQYF
>NA|TRBV30|TRBJ1-1|NA
TGTGCCGGGAGCCATGGAGCTGGAGCTTTCTTT
CAGSHGAGAFF
>few|TRBV28|TRBJ2-5|NA
TGTGCCAGCAGTCGCCAGTCAAAGACCCAGTACTTC
CASSRQSKTQYF
>NA|TRBV4-2|TRBJ2-6|NA
TGTGCCAGCAGCCAAGATGGAGGGAGCTCTGGGGCCAACGTCCTGACTTTC
CASSQDGGSSGANVLTF
>few|TRBV18|TRBJ1-1|TRBD1
TGTGCCAGCTCACCAACAGGGGGGAACACTGAAGCTTTCTTT
CASSPTGGNTEAFF
>few|TRBV29-1|TRBJ2-1|TRBD2
TGCAGCGTGCTGAGCGGGAGGGCTACCCGCAGTGAGCAGTTCTTC
CSVLSGRATRSEQFF
>NA|TRBV18|TRBJ2-7|TRBD1
TGTGCCAGCCACGCCGGGACAGGGGTAGATGAGCAGTACTTC
CASHAGTGVDEQYF
>NA|TRBV7-2|TRBJ2-7|NA
TGTGCCAGCAGCTTAGACGGGATAGGCTACGAGCAGTACTTC
CASSLDGIGYEQYF
>NA|TRBV3-1|TRBJ2-7|NA
TGTGCCAGCAGCCAAGCCAACAACAGGGCGTCCCCCGACGAGCAGTACTTC
CASSQANNRASPDEQYF
>NA|TRBV5-1|TRBJ2-7|TRBD2
TGCGCCAGCAGCTCCGGGGCTAGCGGGAGCTACGAGCAGTACTTC
CASSSGASGSYEQYF
>NA|TRBV6-6|TRBJ1-3|NA
TGTGCCTGTAGAGAGGTTAGCTCTGGAAACACCATATATTTT
CACREVSSGNTIYF
>NA|TRBV7-9|TRBJ2-4|NA
TGTGCCGGCAGCCCTTTTGTCCGGCAAAACATTCAGTACTTC
CAGSPFVRQNIQYF
>NA|TRBV6-5|TRBJ2-3|TRBD2
TGTGCCAGCAGTTACAATCTAGCGGGAGATACGCAGTATTTT
CASSYNLAGDTQYF
>many|TRBV20-1|TRBJ2-1|NA
TGCAGTGCTCTTGGGAGCTCCTACAATGAGCAGTTCTTC
CSALGSSYNEQFF
>few|TRBV14|TRBJ2-7|NA
TGTGCCAGCAGCCCACTTTTGGAGCCCCCCTACGAGCAGTACTTC
CASSPLLEPPYEQYF
>few|TRBV30|TRBJ2-5|TRBD1
TGTGCCTGGAGTAACAGGGGGGAGACCCAGTACTTC
CAWSNRGETQYF
>few|TRBV7-2|TRBJ2-1|TRBD2
TGTGCCAGCAGCTTAGGGACTAGCGCTTACAATGAGCAGTTCTTC
CASSLGTSAYNEQFF
>NA|TRBV28|TRBJ2-1|NA
TGTGCTAGCAGTCCACTTCTTAGGTCCTACAATGAGCAGTTCTTC
CASSPLLRSYNEQFF
>once|TRBV20-1|TRBJ2-3|NA
TGCAGTGCTACAGGGGTTGGAGATACGCAGTATTTT
CSATGVGDTQYF
>NA|TRBV12-3/TRBV12-4|TRBJ2-5|NA
TGTGCCAGCAGTTTGTCAGTGGAGGAGACCCAGTACTTC
CASSLSVEETQYF
>many|TRBV7-3|TRBJ1-1|NA
TGTGCCAGCACCCTCCTAGAGGGGAGCATGAACACTGAAGCTTTCTTT
CASTLLEGSMNTEAFF
>NA|TRBV20-1|TRBJ2-1|TRBD2
TGCAGTGCTTTTAGGACTAGCGGTAATGAGCAGTTCTTC
CSAFRTSGNEQFF
>few|TRBV7-2|TRBJ2-5|NA
TGTGCCAGCAGCTTTGAAAGAGGCAGGAGCGTTGGGAAGCAGTACTTC
CASSFERGRSVGKQYF
>NA|TRBV20-1|TRBJ2-5|TRBD2
TGCAGTGCCCTGACTAGCGGGACTCAGTACTTC
CSALTSGTQYF
>NA|TRBV27|TRBJ1-5|NA
TGTGCCAGCAGTTTACACCTGGACACGAGCAATCAGCCCCAGCATTTT
CASSLHLDTSNQPQHF
>NA|TRBV27|TRBJ1-6|TRBD1
TGTGCCAGCAGATGGACAGGGACCTATAATTCACCCCTCCACTTT
CASRWTGTYNSPLHF
>NA|TRBV27|TRBJ2-7|TRBD2
TGTGCCAGCAGGCGGGGGGGGTTCTACGAGCAGTACTTC
CASRRGGFYEQYF
>NA|TRBV12-3/TRBV12-4|TRBJ1-1|NA
TGTGCCAGCGAGTCCGGCCCGGGCAGAGGGAACACTGAAGCTTTCTTT
CASESGPGRGNTEAFF
>few|TRBV5-1|TRBJ2-5|TRBD2
TGCGCCACCGGGACTAGAAGAGGTGGAGAGACCCAGTACTTC
CATGTRRGGETQYF
>NA|TRBV6-1|TRBJ2-3|TRBD1
TGTGCCAGCAGCGCCGGGACAGGGGAAAGCACAGATACGCAGTATTTT
CASSAGTGESTDTQYF
>NA|TRBV28|TRBJ2-6|TRBD2
TGTGCCAGCAGTTTAATGGGACTAGCTGGGGCCAACGTCCTGACTTTC
CASSLMGLAGANVLTF
>NA|TRBV29-1|TRBJ2-7|TRBD1
TGCAGCGTTGTCCCGGCAGGGGGCTATTCCGAGCAGTACTTC
CSVVPAGGYSEQYF
>many|TRBV2|TRBJ2-6|NA
TGTGCCAGCAGTGGGGCACCTGGGGCCAACGTCCTGACTTTC
CASSGAPGANVLTF